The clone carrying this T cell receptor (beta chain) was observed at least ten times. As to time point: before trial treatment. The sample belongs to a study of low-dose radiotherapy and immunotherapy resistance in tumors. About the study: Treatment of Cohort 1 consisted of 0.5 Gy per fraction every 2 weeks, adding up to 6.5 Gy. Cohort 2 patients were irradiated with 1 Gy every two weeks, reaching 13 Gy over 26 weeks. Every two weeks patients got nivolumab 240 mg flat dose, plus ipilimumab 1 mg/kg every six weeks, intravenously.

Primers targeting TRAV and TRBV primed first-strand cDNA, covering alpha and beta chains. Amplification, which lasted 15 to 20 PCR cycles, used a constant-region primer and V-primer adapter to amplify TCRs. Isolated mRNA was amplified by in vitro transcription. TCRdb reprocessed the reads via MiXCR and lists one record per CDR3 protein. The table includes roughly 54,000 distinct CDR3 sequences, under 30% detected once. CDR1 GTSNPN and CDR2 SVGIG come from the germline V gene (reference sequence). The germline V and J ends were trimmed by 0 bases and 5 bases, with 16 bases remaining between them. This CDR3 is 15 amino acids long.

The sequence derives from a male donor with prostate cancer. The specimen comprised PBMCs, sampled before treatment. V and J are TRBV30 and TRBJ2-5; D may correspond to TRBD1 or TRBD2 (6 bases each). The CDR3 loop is CAWSVTGDTGETQYF. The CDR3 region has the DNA TGTGCCTGGAGTGTAACGGGGGACACAGGGGAGACCCAGTACTTC.